The TCR beta chain described here comes from a study of cytomegalovirus exposure and HLA in healthy donors. General observations from the study: Reportedly, diagnosis of cytomegalovirus status by the classifier showed high specificity and sensitivity. Cytomegalovirus association was listed for about 160 TCR beta chains. In an earlier analysis, about 87% or about 30%: the productive usage of most TCR beta V segments.

As for this clone: The antigen is undetermined.

The PCR made use of 60 Vbeta and 13 Jbeta primers. TCRdb's table, derived via immunoSEQ multiplex PCR, lists solely in-frame clones and lacks some. The sample comprises more than 95,000 clones, roughly 74% of which are singletons, and about 14% rests with the top ten. The sequence was obtained from a woman in her 70s in good health and CMV-seropositive. Sequenced: PBMCs.

In DNA, the CDR3 is TGCAGCGTCCAACCACAGGGGGCGAGCACTGAAGCTTTCTTT. Its protein product is CSVQPQGASTEAFF. The rearrangement uses TRBV29-1 and TRBJ1-1; TRBD1 aligns across 9 bases. V was clipped by 6 bases and J by 4 bases; unmatched bases: 9. The CDR3 spans 14 residues. Germline assignment: CDR1 SQVTM and CDR2 ANQGSEA.